These 30 T cell receptor beta chains originate from one sample sequenced in a study of blood T cells in healthy people across ages. The second PCR ran about 7 to 12 cycles with a sample-barcoded 5' primer and J-beta primers. TCRdb fed the 5' RACE reads into MiXCR, producing one record per CDR3 protein. Counted here are about 1.1 million distinct CDR3 sequences, more than 30% occurring once; the ten biggest clones make up around 14%. Input material: blood. These receptors all stem from a young man in good health.

The chain links TRBV2 to TRBJ1-2; D is ambiguous. With 6 bases removed from V and 4 bases from J, the gap between germline ends came to 9 bases. The CDR3 is 12 residues long. Germline V CDR1 and CDR2: SNHLY, FYNNEI. CDR3 residues: CASRGAGYGYTF. The CDR3 coding sequence is TGTGCCAGCAGAGGTGCAGGCTATGGCTACACCTTC.

The CDR3 DNA reads TGTGCCAGCAAGCAACCCGGCAGGGATTCTGCCGAGCAGTACTTC. This gives the protein CASKQPGRDSAEQYF. The rearrangement uses TRBV2 and TRBJ2-1, with D possibly TRBD1 on 5 matching bases. The J call is in doubt because the DNA end fits TRBJ2-7 better. CDR3 length: 15 residues. CDR1 is SNHLY, CDR2 FYNNEI, per germline.

This chain connects TRBV19 to TRBJ1-4, with D hard to call. The V gene's germline CDR1 is LNHDA and CDR2 SQIVND (reference sequence). The CDR3 covers 15 residues. V was shortened by 4 bases and J by 8 bases, with 17 bases between the two germline ends. The CDR3 region is CASSTGTDVSEKLFF. In nucleotides, the CDR3 is TGTGCCAGTAGTACTGGAACCGACGTTTCCGAAAAACTGTTTTTT.

V gene TRBV25-1 combines with J gene TRBJ2-3; 8 positions match TRBD2. CDR1 MGHDK and CDR2 SYGVNS come from the germline V gene. V shed 6 bases, J shed 5 bases, and the junction held 10 bases outside the gene matches. The CDR3 length is 15 residues. The CDR3 coding sequence is TGTGCCAGCAGGCAGACGGGGGGGGGTCAAGATACGCAGTATTTT. Its protein is CASRQTGGGQDTQYF.

As to this clonotype: A read error may produce the germline difference seen at one junction end. The chain links TRBV5-6 to TRBJ1-4; the D gene is possibly TRBD1 (5 bases). The germline gives CDR1 SGHDT, CDR2 YYEEEE. CDR3 size: 15 residues. The chain's CDR3 is CVSSLQQDTNEKLFF. Written as DNA, the CDR3 is TGTGTCAGCAGCTTGCAACAGGACACTAATGAAAAACTGTTTTTT.

The rearrangement uses TRBV7-2 and TRBJ2-2, with D unresolved. V lost 5 bases and J lost 0, with 10 bases in between. Germline values: CDR1 SGHTA, CDR2 FQGNSA. CDR3 size: 15 residues. This CDR3 reads CASSMTPANTGELFF. The CDR3 nucleotides are TGTGCCAGCAGCATGACCCCGGCGAACACCGGGGAGCTGTTTTTT.

The V call is TRBV20-1, the J call TRBJ1-6, with unresolved D. Between the trimmed V and J ends, which lost 0 bases and 5 bases, there was a span of 8 bases. The CDR3 sequence is 14 residues long. Germline assignment: CDR1 DFQATT and CDR2 SNEGSKA (reference sequence). Here the CDR3 reads CSARDNSNNSPLHF. In nucleotides, the CDR3 is TGCAGTGCTAGAGATAACAGTAATAATTCACCCCTCCACTTT.

This sequence joins TRBV3-1 and TRBJ2-4, with 10 positions matching TRBD1. Germline CDR1 reads LGHDT; CDR2 reads YNNKEL (reference sequence). The CDR3 sequence is 17 residues long. V shed 4 bases, J shed 1 base, and the junction held 7 bases outside the gene matches. Written as DNA, the CDR3 is TGTGCCAGCAGCCGGAACGGGACAGGGGCGGCCAAAAACATTCAGTACTTC. Its protein product is CASSRNGTGAAKNIQYF.

CDR3 in amino acids: CSARVDQWECVYGYTF. CDR3 nucleotide sequence: TGCAGTGCTAGAGTTGACCAGTGGGAATGTGTCTATGGCTACACCTTC. The chain links TRBV20-1 to TRBJ1-2; D remains ambiguous. The germline gives CDR1 DFQATT, CDR2 SNEGSKA (reference sequence). This CDR3 region has 16 residues. Between the trimmed V and J ends, which lost 1 base and 4 bases, there was a span of 19 bases.

The chain uses TRBV6-2 or TRBV6-3 and TRBJ1-1; D is uncertain. The germline gives CDR1 MNHEY, CDR2 SVGEGT. The V and J ends lost 6 bases and 6 bases respectively, with 23 bases between them. This CDR3 comprises 16 residues. Here the CDR3 DNA reads TGTGCCAGCAGCCCTAGCAGGACTGCATCTTTCGCTGAAGCTTTCTTT. This sequence encodes CASSPSRTASFAEAFF.

The V call is TRBV2, the J call TRBJ2-3, with 9 bases that match TRBD1. V lost 4 bases and J lost 3; bases outside the gene matches: 2. The CDR3 contains 14 residues. The V gene's germline CDR1 is SNHLY and CDR2 FYNNEI. CDR3 loop: CASSAGTGTDTQYF. The CDR3 region has the DNA TGTGCCAGCAGTGCCGGGACAGGGACAGATACGCAGTATTTT.

The J gene is TRBJ1-1, the V gene TRBV28, with unresolved D. The CDR3 extends over 13 amino acids. Per germline, CDR1 MDHEN and CDR2 SYDVKM. Trimming cost V 6 bases and J 1 base, with 9 bases left between them. DNA of the CDR3: TGTGCCAGCAGGTCGACAAAGAACACTGAAGCTTTCTTT. Translated: CASRSTKNTEAFF.

The CDR3 loop is CASSAGQGRSNSPLHF. CDR3 in DNA: TGTGCCAGCAGCGCCGGACAGGGTAGAAGTAATTCACCCCTCCACTTT. The chain is built from TRBV9 and TRBJ1-6, with 8 bases lining up with TRBD1. The germline V gene has CDR1 SGDLS and CDR2 YYNGEE. With 3 bases clipped from V and 6 bases from J, the junction kept 8 bases outside the gene matches. The CDR3 extends over 16 amino acids.

The chain combines TRBV7-9 with TRBJ2-1; D gene unclear. Looked up from germline, CDR1 is SEHNR and CDR2 is FQNEAQ (reference sequence). The CDR3 length is 17 residues. V gave up 4 bases and J gave up 0 bases, with 16 bases separating them. The CDR3 DNA reads as TGTGCCAGCAGCTCATCCCGTCCCGAACCCTCCTACAATGAGCAGTTCTTC. Its protein product is CASSSSRPEPSYNEQFF.

V usage is TRBV3-1 and J usage is TRBJ1-3; TRBD1 matches 9 bases. CDR3 size: 17 residues. V shed 3 bases and J 4 bases; nucleotides not matched to a gene: 10. The germline V gene encodes CDR1 LGHDT and CDR2 YNNKEL (reference sequence). Here the CDR3 DNA reads TGTGCCAGCAGCCACGCCCGAAGAACAGGGGGCGGAAACACCATATATTTT. Protein product: CASSHARRTGGGNTIYF.

This clonotype was detected only once. The V call is TRBV4-3, the J call TRBJ2-3, with TRBD2 identical over 9 bases. This CDR3 has 15 residues. The trim removed 0 bases at V and 7 bases at J, leaving 5 bases unmatched. The germline CDR1 and CDR2 sequences are LGHNA and YSLEER. CDR3 nucleotide sequence: TGCGCCAGCAGCCAAGATGGCCTAGCGGGAAATACGCAGTATTTT. Its translation: CASSQDGLAGNTQYF.

This clonotype was detected only a few times. The gene calls are TRBV6-5 and TRBJ2-2, with D unclear. Germline CDR1 is MNHEY and CDR2 is SVGAGI. This CDR3 region has 15 residues. V lost 5 bases and J 3 bases, leaving 13 bases between the germline ends. The CDR3 is CASSILDGYTGELFF. The CDR3 DNA reads as TGTGCCAGCAGTATACTGGACGGATACACCGGGGAGCTGTTTTTT.

The chain is built from TRBV29-1 and TRBJ2-1, with 11 bases fitting TRBD2. CDR1 and CDR2 (germline): SQVTM, ANQGSEA. The CDR3 is made up of 17 amino acids. Trimming took 6 bases from V and 7 from J; bases not matched to a gene: 17. This CDR3 is CSVLLAGDPPSGNEQFF. In nucleotides, the CDR3 is TGCAGCGTGTTACTAGCGGGGGACCCCCCTTCGGGGAATGAGCAGTTCTTC.

Of note for this clonotype: An end of the junction does not agree with germline; a read error may underlie this. The chain employs TRBV6-4 and TRBJ2-1; D may match TRBD1 or TRBD2 (5 bases each). This CDR3 contains 13 residues. The V gene's germline CDR1 is MRHNA and CDR2 SNTAGT. The CDR3 sequence: CASRDLAGLEQFF. In DNA, the CDR3 is TGCGCCAGCAGGGACCTGGCGGGCTTAGAGCAGTTCTTC.

This clonotype showed up just a few times. The V and J genes are TRBV9 and TRBJ2-1, with D perhaps matching TRBD1 or TRBD2 (5 bases each). CDR3 length equals 14 residues. Deletions cut 0 bases from V and 9 bases from J, with 13 bases between. Per the germline V gene, CDR1 is SGDLS and CDR2 is YYNGEE. Here the CDR3 DNA reads TGTGCCAGCAGCGTAGATCCGGGAAGGGGTGAGCAGTTCTTC. It is translated as CASSVDPGRGEQFF.

V and J are TRBV12-3 or TRBV12-4 and TRBJ2-3; the D call may be TRBD1 or TRBD2 (5 bases each). V lost 6 bases and J 6 bases, leaving 16 bases between the germline ends. The CDR3 runs 14 residues. The CDR3 DNA follows: TGTGCCAGCAGCGGGACGGAAAAAGCGGATACGCAGTATTTT. This codes for CASSGTEKADTQYF.

About this clonotype: The germline gene is not matched at one end of the junction; a read error may be the cause. The rearrangement links TRBV20-1 to TRBJ2-1; 14 bases match TRBD2. Germline V gene data show CDR1 as DFQATT and CDR2 as SNEGSKA (reference sequence). There are 18 residues in the CDR3. CDR3 sequence reads: CSAAGLAGAKSSYNKQFF. The CDR3, as DNA: TGCAGTGCTGCGGGACTAGCGGGGGCTAAGAGCTCCTACAATAAGCAGTTCTTC.

This clonotype has a handful of counts. The chain combines TRBV4-3 with TRBJ2-3, with TRBD1 matching over 8 bases. The CDR3 extends over 15 amino acids. V trimming: 5 bases; J trimming: 4 bases; junction bases outside the gene matches: 8. CDR1 is LGHNA and CDR2 is YSLEER in the germline V gene. The CDR3 DNA is TGCGCCAGCAGCTCCCTCAGGGGGCGGGCAGATACGCAGTATTTT. As protein: CASSSLRGRADTQYF.

This sequence joins TRBV28 and TRBJ1-2, with a weak D call TRBD1 (5 bases). Germline lookup yields CDR1 MDHEN and CDR2 SYDVKM. The length of the CDR3 is 13 residues. Between the trimmed V and J ends, which lost 11 bases and 8 bases, there was a span of 21 bases. The CDR3 reads CASLGRYYGGYTF. CDR3 bases: TGTGCCTCCTTGGGGCGGTATTACGGCGGCTACACCTTC.

This chain joins TRBV28 and TRBJ1-2, with TRBD1 matching over 7 bases. The CDR3 is made up of 17 amino acids. The germline V gene encodes CDR1 MDHEN and CDR2 SYDVKM. With V trimmed by 7 bases and J by 0 bases, 14 bases remained unmatched. CDR3 protein: CASIPMDRTGSNYGYTF. CDR3 nucleotides: TGTGCCAGCATCCCAATGGATCGGACAGGTTCTAACTATGGCTACACCTTC.

The sample holds a few counts of this clonotype. The genes are TRBV6-2 or TRBV6-3 and TRBJ1-5; D remains ambiguous. The CDR3 sequence is 12 residues long. Germline CDR1 MNHEY, CDR2 SVGEGT. Trimming left V 2 bases short and J 2 bases short, with 1 base between. The CDR3 loop is CASSYGNQPQHF. In DNA, the CDR3 is TGTGCCAGCAGTTACGGCAATCAGCCCCAGCATTTT.

The chain recombines TRBV27 with TRBJ2-2; D is ambiguous. This CDR3 has 15 residues. The germline V gene has CDR1 MNHEY and CDR2 SMNVEV (reference sequence). The V end was cut by 5 bases, the J end by 2 bases, with 12 bases between. The CDR3 reads CASSPHPHNTGELFF. CDR3 DNA: TGTGCCAGCAGTCCGCATCCCCATAACACCGGGGAGCTGTTTTTT.

V is TRBV7-9 and J is TRBJ2-7; possibly TRBD1 for D (6 bases). V gave up 5 bases and J gave up 3 bases, with 20 bases separating them. CDR3 length: 16 residues. CDR1 is SEHNR and CDR2 is FQNEAQ in the germline V gene (reference sequence). The DNA of the CDR3 is TGTGCCAGCAGCCACGGGACCACCGGGGACAACTACGAGCAGTACTTC. It yields the protein CASSHGTTGDNYEQYF.

In its sample, this clonotype was seen a few times. This chain uses TRBV29-1 with TRBJ2-7, with D perhaps TRBD2 (6 bases). Germline V lookup: CDR1 SQVTM, CDR2 ANQGSEA. Trimming cost V 4 bases and J 2 bases, with 9 bases left between them. This CDR3 is 12 amino acids long. This CDR3 reads CSVGGGTYEQYF. The CDR3 region has the DNA TGCAGCGTTGGAGGCGGGACCTACGAGCAGTACTTC.

This clonotype has at least ten counts. The chain employs TRBV7-6 and TRBJ2-1; D remains unclear. The CDR3 spans 12 residues. The V gene's germline CDR1 is SGHVS and CDR2 FNYEAQ. Trimming removed 6 bases at V and 7 bases at J, with 10 bases between. DNA of the CDR3: TGTGCCAGCAGTTTAAGCGAGAATGAGCAGTTCTTC. Protein product: CASSLSENEQFF.